The clone carrying this T cell receptor beta chain was detected only once. The data originate from a study of blood T cell repertoires in COVID-19. Libraries were prepared by immunoSEQ multiplex PCR; TCRdb keeps only in-frame clonotypes and omits some of them. The sample includes 300,000 to 400,000 clones, under 95% of them seen just once. V lost 5 bases, J lost 8 bases, and 12 bases stayed unmatched. Germline V gives CDR1 MGHRA, CDR2 YSYEKL. The CDR3 spans 16 residues. The chain carries TRBV4-1 and TRBJ2-1; 10 bases are a match to TRBD1. The clonotype originates from a woman aged 18-29 years who had recovered from COVID-19. The sample consisted of peripheral blood. DNA of the CDR3: TGCGCCAGCAGCGCCCAGCCGGGACAGGGGAGGGATGAGCAGTTCTTC. It yields the protein CASSAQPGQGRDEQFF.